This record covers a single T cell receptor beta chain. Its antigen is still unknown. This record comes from a study of T cells in Graves' hyperthyroidism and ophthalmopathy. Study-level findings and limits: Stable hyperthyroidism was told apart from ophthalmopathy by a model built on 13 V-J features. Blood also carried most thyroid clonotypes expanded above 0.001.

Germline V CDR1 and CDR2: KGHSH, LQKENI. The CDR3 contains 15 residues. V was pared by 5 bases and J by 0 bases, with 11 bases between. Disease lasting under 3 months, a NOSPECS grade of at least 4, and a Clinical Activity Score of at least 3 were features of the ophthalmopathy patients. Not enrolled were patients with uncontrolled infection, other autoimmune disease, pregnancy or lactation. What was amplified from RNA transcripts were TCR beta CDR3 regions. A set of HTBI primers served as the primers for a first-round RT-PCR of the TCR CDR3. TCRdb re-called the multiplex PCR reads with MiXCR, one entry per CDR3 protein. The data contain about 300,000 distinct CDR3 sequences, roughly 19% of them singletons.

The chain uses TRBV18 and TRBJ1-5; a possible D gene is TRBD1 (6 bases). The TCR originated in a man aged 50-59 years with Graves' ophthalmopathy. Sequences were obtained from blood. The chain's CDR3 is CASSKDRTSNQPQHF. The CDR3 nucleotides are TGTGCCAGCTCAAAAGACAGGACTAGCAATCAGCCCCAGCATTTT.